This TCR beta chain was recorded in a study of beta chain features in type 1 diabetes. Whole-study results and caveats: Naive, central memory and Treg TCRB repertoires seemed to resemble each other more closely in patients than they did in healthy donors. Researchers could not determine here whether HLA type influences TCRB rearrangement.

Via the markers CD45RO/CCR7/CD25/CD127/CD95/CD27, stem cell-like memory, regulatory, central memory and naive CD4+ cells were sorted. Reverse transcription of all isolated RNA meant that expressed TCRB transcripts were sequenced. Clones were sequenced by immunoSEQ multiplex PCR, and TCRdb holds only the in-frame ones, with some missing. The sample has 150,000 or so clones; approximately 52% are singletons. The V end was cut by 1 base, the J end by 0 bases, with 6 bases between. The CDR3 extends over 14 amino acids. Germline V gene sequence: CDR1 SGHRS, CDR2 YFSETQ. This clone was detected a few times. As yet, its antigen is unknown.

The TCR comes from a man aged 18 to 29 in good health. What was sequenced was Tregs from blood. The V call is TRBV5-1, the J call TRBJ2-3; the D is unclear. The CDR3 region has the DNA TGCGCCAGCAGCTTGTGGCGGAGCACAGATACGCAGTATTTT. It translates to CASSLWRSTDTQYF.